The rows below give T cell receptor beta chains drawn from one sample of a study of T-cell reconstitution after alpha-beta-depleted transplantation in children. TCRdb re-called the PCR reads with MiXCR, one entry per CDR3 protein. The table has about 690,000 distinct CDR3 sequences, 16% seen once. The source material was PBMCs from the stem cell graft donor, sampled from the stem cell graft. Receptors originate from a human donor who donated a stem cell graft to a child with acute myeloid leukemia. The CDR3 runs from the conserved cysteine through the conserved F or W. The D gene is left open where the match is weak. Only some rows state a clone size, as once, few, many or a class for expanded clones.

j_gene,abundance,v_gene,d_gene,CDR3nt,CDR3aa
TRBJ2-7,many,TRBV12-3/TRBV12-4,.,TGTGCCAGCAGTTCATTCAGGGGCACCTACGAGCAGTACTTC,CASSSFRGTYEQYF
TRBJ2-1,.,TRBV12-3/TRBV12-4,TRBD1,TGTGCCAGCAGCCTCACCACGGGGGACAGGTCTTACAATGAGCAGTTCTTC,CASSLTTGDRSYNEQFF
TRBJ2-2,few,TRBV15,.,TGTGCCACCTCTCTCAAGGGCACCGGGGAGCTGTTTTTT,CATSLKGTGELFF
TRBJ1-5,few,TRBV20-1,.,TGCAGTGCTCAGAGGGGAAATAGCAATCAGCCCCAGCATTTT,CSAQRGNSNQPQHF
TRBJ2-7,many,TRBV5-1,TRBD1,TGCGCCAGCAGCGTTGACAGGGGAGATTACGAGCAGTACTTC,CASSVDRGDYEQYF
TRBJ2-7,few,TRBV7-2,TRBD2,TGTGCCAGCATAAGCGGGGGGACCCACTCCTACGAGCAGTACTTC,CASISGGTHSYEQYF
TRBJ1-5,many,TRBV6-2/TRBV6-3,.,TGTGCCAGCAGCCTACAGAGGGTGCAGCCCCAGCATTTT,CASSLQRVQPQHF
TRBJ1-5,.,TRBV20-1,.,TGCAGTGCTAGAGAGGGGGAGACCGTACGCAATCAGCCCCAGCATTTT,CSAREGETVRNQPQHF
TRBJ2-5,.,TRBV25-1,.,TGTGCCAGCAGCGTCCTTGGACCACAAGAGACCCAGTACTTC,CASSVLGPQETQYF
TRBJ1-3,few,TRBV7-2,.,TGTGCCAGCAGCTTAGGGATCCTAAACACCATATATTTT,CASSLGILNTIYF
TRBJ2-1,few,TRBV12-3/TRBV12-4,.,TGTGCCAGCAGTCAACCGGGCCCCCCCCGCTGGAATGAGCAGTTCTTC,CASSQPGPPRWNEQFF